The text below deals with one T cell receptor beta chain. A much more abundant neighbour one base away suggests this may be a read error. Tagging with unique molecular identifiers was applied to individual cDNA molecules. One entry per CDR3 protein, called by TCRdb with MiXCR from the 5' RACE reads. The repertoire consists of tens of thousands of distinct CDR3 sequences, with roughly 12% occurring once and the leading ten covering over 1.3%. These data come from a study of early T cells in non-severe SARS-CoV-2 infection. The length of the CDR3 is 12 residues. CDR1 SEHNR and CDR2 FQNEAQ come from the germline V gene (reference sequence).

This specimen was whole blood, taken at baseline. The TCR was taken from an adult who was a healthcare worker with PCR-confirmed SARS-CoV-2 infection or an uninfected control (not recorded which). The gene calls are TRBV7-9 and TRBJ2-7; TRBD2 aligns across 7 bases. CDR3 in DNA: TGTGCCAGCACTCCGGGGGGAGGCGAGGAGTACTTC. Protein sequence: CASTPGGGEEYF.